This T cell receptor beta chain originates from a study of cytomegalovirus exposure and HLA in healthy donors. Background on the study: Prior work identified 117 million unique TCR beta sequences in roughly 180 million T cells. As released early, the data held 85 million to 95 million unique TCRs from HLA-typed donors. Study results and caveats: In a later analysis, a genetic analysis reported fewer productive-TCR N-insertions in an Asian-associated ancestry cluster than the cohort average.

The PCR used 60 Vbeta and 13 Jbeta primers. Profiling relied on immunoSEQ multiplex PCR, and the TCRdb table lists in-frame clones only, not all of them. Among over 200,000 clones, roughly 82% were seen once, and the ten largest hold 6%. Of note for this clone: What it binds is unknown.

Donors in the study were healthy people who gave bone marrow. The source of this sequence is a middle-aged man in good health and CMV-seropositive. The sequenced sample consisted of PBMCs.

CDR3 bases: TGTGCCAGCATCCAGACTAGCGGCCATTTCCTAGAGCAGTTCTTC. Protein sequence: CASIQTSGHFLEQFF. The V call is TRBV27, the J call TRBJ2-1, with 9 bases identical to TRBD2. The ends lost 7 bases at V and 10 bases at J; junction bases unmatched: 14. The CDR3 has 15 amino acids. Germline V CDR1 and CDR2: MNHEY, SMNVEV (reference sequence).